The rows below give T cell receptor beta chains drawn from one sample of a study of blood T cell repertoires in COVID-19. Libraries were prepared by immunoSEQ multiplex PCR; TCRdb keeps only in-frame clonotypes and omits some of them. The sample has about 260,000 clones, under 90% seen once; the top ten hold 4% to 4.5%. The sample consisted of peripheral blood. The source is a man between 60 and 75 years old with acute or convalescent COVID-19. Both conserved end residues are trimmed from each CDR3.

j_call: TRBJ2-5; v_call: TRBV7-6; cdr3_aa: ASSLLGGASGSTETQY
j_call: TRBJ1-4; v_call: TRBV28; cdr3_aa: ASTADRTGGEKLF
j_call: TRBJ2-7; v_call: TRBV10-3; cdr3_aa: AISTRATSYEQY
j_call: TRBJ1-6; v_call: TRBV7-3; cdr3_aa: ASSLDRVNSPLH
j_call: TRBJ2-1; v_call: TRBV27; cdr3_aa: ASSPTGNEQF
j_call: TRBJ2-4; v_call: TRBV2; cdr3_aa: ATSGGLGAKNIQY
j_call: TRBJ1-6; v_call: TRBV5-1; cdr3_aa: ASSFNAWTGGNSPLH
j_call: TRBJ2-7; v_call: TRBV6-6; cdr3_aa: ASSGTGTQSYEQY
j_call: TRBJ1-4; v_call: TRBV19; cdr3_aa: ASSIDHGTGGYEKLF
j_call: TRBJ1-2; v_call: TRBV28; cdr3_aa: ASSLPSRGRAGGYT
j_call: TRBJ1-1; v_call: TRBV14; cdr3_aa: ASSPRTGHTEAF
j_call: TRBJ1-2; v_call: TRBV5-1; cdr3_aa: ASSPGQGAKFNYGYT
j_call: TRBJ2-3; v_call: TRBV15; cdr3_aa: ATSSWASASGTDTQY
j_call: TRBJ2-1; v_call: TRBV5-1; cdr3_aa: ASSLRGTYNEQF
j_call: TRBJ2-1; v_call: TRBV11-3; cdr3_aa: ASSFGGSSYNEQF
j_call: TRBJ1-6; v_call: TRBV5-1; cdr3_aa: ASSPTGGDNSPLH
j_call: TRBJ2-7; v_call: TRBV2; cdr3_aa: ASKFASAGNYEQY
j_call: TRBJ2-7; v_call: TRBV5-6; cdr3_aa: ASSTPGLAEPYEQY
j_call: TRBJ2-3; v_call: TRBV9; cdr3_aa: ASTPSPRTDTQY
j_call: TRBJ2-3; v_call: TRBV5-1; cdr3_aa: ASSLRERTDTQY
j_call: TRBJ2-1; v_call: TRBV5-1; cdr3_aa: ASSLDQGGNEQF
j_call: TRBJ2-7; v_call: TRBV27; cdr3_aa: ASSPSGTYEQY
j_call: TRBJ2-7; v_call: TRBV6-5; cdr3_aa: ASSYAQNWESYEQY
j_call: TRBJ2-3; v_call: TRBV6-5; cdr3_aa: ASRSSTDTQY
j_call: TRBJ1-5; v_call: TRBV9; cdr3_aa: ASSVRAGGNQPQH
j_call: TRBJ2-1; v_call: TRBV19; cdr3_aa: ASSIGVRGRSHEQF
j_call: TRBJ2-2; v_call: TRBV2; cdr3_aa: ASAGTSGGANTGELF
j_call: TRBJ1-5; v_call: TRBV5-1; cdr3_aa: ASSLEGRRSGQPQH
j_call: TRBJ2-2; v_call: TRBV15; cdr3_aa: ATSRDLTGIANTGELF
j_call: TRBJ2-7; v_call: TRBV4-3; cdr3_aa: ASSQESSGTYEQY
j_call: TRBJ2-5; v_call: TRBV6-1; cdr3_aa: ASSDDRGGRWVAQY
j_call: TRBJ1-4; v_call: TRBV28; cdr3_aa: ASTTLGGNGVEKLF
j_call: TRBJ2-6; v_call: TRBV28; cdr3_aa: ASTRLAGSGGANVLT
j_call: TRBJ2-1; v_call: TRBV7-3; cdr3_aa: ASSPEGGSYNEQF
j_call: TRBJ1-1; v_call: TRBV6-5; cdr3_aa: ASSYWGGSGGTEAF
j_call: TRBJ2-1; v_call: TRBV27; cdr3_aa: ASSLAGGRSYNEQF
j_call: TRBJ1-1; v_call: TRBV19; cdr3_aa: ASRPRSSGLGN
j_call: TRBJ2-5; v_call: TRBV6-6; cdr3_aa: ASSYSGEQETQY
j_call: TRBJ1-1; v_call: TRBV20-1; cdr3_aa: SASRQGASTEAF
j_call: TRBJ2-2; v_call: TRBV5-8; cdr3_aa: ASSLGRGSATGELF
j_call: TRBJ1-1; v_call: TRBV5-1; cdr3_aa: ASSLETGTTEAF
j_call: TRBJ1-2; v_call: TRBV4-1; cdr3_aa: ASSQGGPGLSNYGYT
j_call: TRBJ2-5; v_call: TRBV7-9; cdr3_aa: ASRVAGIQETQY
j_call: TRBJ2-3; v_call: TRBV19; cdr3_aa: ASSIVARVSTDTQY
j_call: TRBJ2-1; v_call: TRBV6-5; cdr3_aa: ASSAYPPNNEQF
j_call: TRBJ2-2; v_call: TRBV3-1/TRBV3-2; cdr3_aa: ASRVVRGALDTGELF
j_call: TRBJ1-2; v_call: TRBV7-8; cdr3_aa: ASSLVGQAYGYT
j_call: TRBJ1-2; v_call: TRBV7-2; cdr3_aa: ASSSGGGQRGNYGYT
j_call: TRBJ2-1; v_call: TRBV13; cdr3_aa: ASSLNRVYNEQF
j_call: TRBJ2-1; v_call: TRBV6-5; cdr3_aa: ASSYSTARSYNEQF
j_call: TRBJ2-1; v_call: TRBV5-1; cdr3_aa: ATSPQGLNNEQF
j_call: TRBJ1-1; v_call: TRBV18; cdr3_aa: ASSPVTGEAF
j_call: TRBJ2-7; v_call: TRBV11-3; cdr3_aa: ASSLRGTYEQY
j_call: TRBJ2-2; v_call: TRBV3-1/TRBV3-2; cdr3_aa: ASSQGVGGRYTGELF
j_call: TRBJ1-3; v_call: TRBV6-5; cdr3_aa: ASSPQGARHTIY
j_call: TRBJ1-1; v_call: TRBV27; cdr3_aa: ASSFLNTEAF
j_call: TRBJ1-3; v_call: TRBV13; cdr3_aa: ASSFSRGSGDTIY
j_call: TRBJ1-1; v_call: TRBV27; cdr3_aa: ASSPTPRGTEAF
j_call: TRBJ2-1; v_call: TRBV19; cdr3_aa: ASSTKREALPSYNEQF
j_call: TRBJ1-6; v_call: TRBV7-6; cdr3_aa: ASSYGGSNNSPLH